This TCR beta chain was found in a study of a mutant IDH1 vaccine in newly diagnosed glioma. Data came from immunoSEQ multiplex PCR; TCRdb stores just in-frame clones and leaves some out. The sample lists approximately 57,000 clones; around 82% were seen once. The time point is: week 5, during vaccination. Mutant IDH1 20-mer peptide, at 300 ug, made up each vaccine dose, with topical imiquimod. With regard to this clone: Its antigen is undetermined.

This TCR was recovered from a young woman with glioma. Some clones in this sample may be carry-over from other donors' samples. The sequencing used PBMCs, collected from a glioma patient whose treatment included an IDH1 peptide vaccine.

The CDR3 protein is CASSIGTGRSYNEQFF. CDR3 DNA: TGTGCCAGCAGCATCGGGACAGGGAGGTCCTACAATGAGCAGTTCTTC. V and J are TRBV7-8 and TRBJ2-1; 9 positions agree with TRBD1. V trimming: 5 bases; J trimming: 1 base; junction bases outside the gene matches: 6. CDR3 length: 16 amino acids. The germline V gene has CDR1 SGHVS and CDR2 FQNEAQ.